Below, 30 T cell receptor beta chains from the same sample are listed, as sequenced in a study of OX40 agonist ivuxolimab in advanced cancers. Produced via immunoSEQ multiplex PCR; TCRdb's table is partial and in-frame only. The table lists around 70,000 clones, 65% to 85% of them singletons. The sample was CD4+ or CD8+ T cells sorted from blood, taken in a trial of the OX40 agonist ivuxolimab. The receptors here all came from an adult with an advanced solid tumor such as melanoma, head and neck, liver or kidney cancer.

In this sample, this clone turned up a few times. V and J are TRBV2 and TRBJ2-3; D gene unclear. V lost 7 bases, J lost 4 bases, and 15 bases lay in between. Germline-derived CDR1 and CDR2 are SNHLY and FYNNEI. The CDR3 contains 14 residues. As DNA, the CDR3 is TGTGCCAGCACCGGAAGGGTAGGCTCAGATACGCAGTATTTT. It translates to CASTGRVGSDTQYF.

This chain joins TRBV28 and TRBJ1-2; TRBD1 aligns across 8 bases. CDR1 MDHEN and CDR2 SYDVKM come from the germline V gene. V lost 5 bases to trimming and J lost 4 bases; unmatched junction nucleotides: 9. This CDR3 is built from 15 residues. CDR3 residues: CASSARPQGAYGYTF. The CDR3 region has the DNA TGTGCCAGCAGTGCCCGCCCGCAGGGGGCCTATGGCTACACCTTC.

The V and J genes are TRBV2 and TRBJ1-5, with TRBD1 matching 9 bases. The CDR3 totals 14 residues. V lost 6 bases, J lost 5 bases, and 5 bases stayed unmatched. In germline, CDR1 is SNHLY, CDR2 FYNNEI. This chain's CDR3 is CASSPGQGYQPQHF. CDR3 sequence (DNA): TGTGCCAGCAGCCCGGGACAGGGTTATCAGCCCCAGCATTTT.

The table lists this clone with a count of one. The chain employs TRBV7-2 and TRBJ1-5; D not certain. Trimming removed 5 bases at V and 8 bases at J, with 16 bases between. The CDR3 totals 14 residues. Per germline, CDR1 SGHTA and CDR2 FQGNSA. The CDR3 here is CASSLDPTGKPQHF. CDR3 in DNA: TGTGCCAGCAGCCTGGACCCTACCGGGAAGCCCCAGCATTTT.

For this clone: The sample carries other DNA sequences with the same CDR3. J is TRBJ2-5 and V is TRBV19, with 10 bases that match TRBD1. V gave up 0 bases and J gave up 5 bases; unmatched junction bases: 3. Germline V lookup: CDR1 LNHDA, CDR2 SQIVND (reference sequence). The CDR3 is 15 amino acids. The CDR3 DNA reads as TGTGCCAGTAGTATAGAGACAGGGGGCAAGGAGACCCAGTACTTC. This encodes CASSIETGGKETQYF.

This rearrangement joins TRBV28 to TRBJ2-2; tentatively, D is TRBD2 (5 bases). The CDR3 consists of 15 residues. V was cut by 8 bases and J by 2 bases, with 15 bases left in between. Looked up from germline, CDR1 is MDHEN and CDR2 is SYDVKM. CDR3 DNA sequence: TGTGCCAGCGGGCGGGCGGGCCTTAACACCGGGGAGCTGTTTTTT. Amino acids: CASGRAGLNTGELFF.

This clone has a single count. The gene calls are TRBV5-8 and TRBJ1-2, with TRBD1 matching over 8 bases. Germline loops: CDR1 SGHTS, CDR2 YDEGEE. The V segment lost 4 bases and the J segment 7 bases; nucleotides outside the gene matches: 9. The CDR3 extends over 14 amino acids. The CDR3 DNA reads TGTGCCAGCAGCCCAGATGGACAGGGAGCTGGCTACACCTTC. Its protein product is CASSPDGQGAGYTF.

This CDR3 reads CASSLRDGRGRTF. DNA of the CDR3: TGTGCCAGCAGTTTAAGGGACGGACGCGGGCGCACCTTC. This rearrangement joins TRBV28 to TRBJ1-2, with a tentative D call TRBD1 (5 bases). V lost 2 bases to trimming and J lost 13 bases, with 17 bases between them. CDR1 MDHEN and CDR2 SYDVKM come from the germline V gene. CDR3 length equals 13 residues.

The chain links TRBV7-9 to TRBJ2-7; 7 bases line up with TRBD1. CDR3 length equals 15 residues. The germline V gene encodes CDR1 SEHNR and CDR2 FQNEAQ (reference sequence). The J segment lost 1 base and the V segment lost 5 bases, leaving 8 bases of the junction unmatched. The DNA of the CDR3 is TGTGCCAGCAGCCATACAGGGGCTGATTCCTACGAGCAGTACTTC. Translating gives CASSHTGADSYEQYF.

The rearrangement uses TRBV9 and TRBJ2-7; no definite D call. Germline lookup yields CDR1 SGDLS and CDR2 YYNGEE. The CDR3 contains 14 residues. Trimming shortened V by 3 bases and J by 0 bases, and 10 bases separated the two germline ends. The CDR3 region is CASSANLISYEQYF. CDR3 in DNA: TGTGCCAGCAGCGCCAACCTGATCTCCTACGAGCAGTACTTC.

CDR3 DNA sequence: TGTGCCAGCAGCAGGGACAGGGGGCTCAGTTACACTGAAGCTTTCTTT. Residues: CASSRDRGLSYTEAFF. The chain uses TRBV28 and TRBJ1-1, with 12 bases that match TRBD1. The CDR3 length is 16 residues. Per the germline V gene, CDR1 is MDHEN and CDR2 is SYDVKM. V was pared by 6 bases and J by 3 bases, with 8 bases of the junction left unmatched.

This clone was detected only a few times. This chain links TRBV7-9 with TRBJ1-6; no clear D. The V gene's germline CDR1 is SEHNR and CDR2 FQNEAQ (reference sequence). The CDR3 extends over 14 amino acids. V dropped 1 base and J dropped 8 bases, with 9 bases sitting between them. The CDR3 coding sequence is TGTGCCAGCAGCTTAGACCCGAAGGATTCACCCCTCCACTTT. This gives the protein CASSLDPKDSPLHF.

The CDR3 sequence is CATSRDYTGELFF. Written as DNA, the CDR3 is TGTGCCACCAGCAGAGACTACACCGGGGAGCTGTTTTTT. The chain carries TRBV15 and TRBJ2-2; D unclear. V was clipped by 0 bases and J by 3 bases, with 2 bases between them. The CDR3 runs 13 residues. Germline V gives CDR1 LNHNV, CDR2 YYDKDF (reference sequence).

The chain combines TRBV5-6 with TRBJ2-5, with TRBD1 identical over 10 bases. The junction had 3 bases not matched to a gene; V was cut back by 0 bases and J by 4 bases. This CDR3 has 15 amino acids. Germline CDR1 reads SGHDT; CDR2 reads YYEEEE. This CDR3 reads CASSLATGGGETQYF. Here the CDR3 DNA reads TGTGCCAGCAGCTTGGCGACAGGGGGCGGAGAGACCCAGTACTTC.

This chain uses TRBV19 with TRBJ2-2, with D perhaps matching TRBD1 (6 bases). The germline V gene encodes CDR1 LNHDA and CDR2 SQIVND (reference sequence). Trimming stripped 3 bases from V and 0 bases from J, with 8 bases between. The CDR3 has 15 amino acids. CDR3 nucleotide sequence: TGTGCCAGTAGTATTGGGACAACGAACACCGGGGAGCTGTTTTTT. Its translation is CASSIGTTNTGELFF.

The V and J genes are TRBV15 and TRBJ1-4; D not resolved. The CDR3 totals 14 residues. V shed 0 bases and J shed 4 bases, with 6 bases lying between them. Germline V gene data show CDR1 as LNHNV and CDR2 as YYDKDF (reference sequence). CDR3 DNA sequence: TGTGCCACCAGCAGAGATCGTAATAATGAAAAACTGTTTTTT. It encodes CATSRDRNNEKLFF.

CDR3 in DNA: TGTGCCAGCACCGTTATGGGCGCTCGGGAGCAGTACTTC. Translated: CASTVMGAREQYF. The chain recombines TRBV5-4 with TRBJ2-7; D is unclear. V was clipped by 6 bases and J by 7 bases, with 17 bases between them. The CDR3 length is 13 residues. CDR1 SGHNT and CDR2 YYREEE come from the germline V gene (reference sequence).

A single count supports this clone. The CDR3 reads CASSADLLLAGANVLTF. In DNA, the CDR3 is TGTGCCAGCAGCGCAGACCTACTCCTGGCTGGGGCCAACGTCCTGACTTTC. The chain carries TRBV7-9 and TRBJ2-6; D is uncertain. This CDR3 is built from 17 residues. Germline CDR1 reads SEHNR; CDR2 reads FQNEAQ (reference sequence). The V end lost 5 bases, the J end lost 2 bases, and 16 bases lay between the germline ends.

The chain recombines TRBV19 with TRBJ2-7, with no clear D. The germline V gene encodes CDR1 LNHDA and CDR2 SQIVND (reference sequence). V was shortened by 5 bases and J by 3 bases, with 5 bases between the two germline ends. CDR3 length: 11 amino acids. CDR3 in DNA: TGTGCCAGTAGTGCTTTCTACGAGCAGTACTTC. It codes for CASSAFYEQYF. Supplemented by reference TRBV19 and TRBJ2-7, the full variable domain reads DGGITQSPKYLFRKEGQNVTLSCEQNLNHDAMYWYRQDPGQGLRLIYYSQIVNDFQKGDIAEGYSVSREKKESFPLTVTSAQKNPTAFYLCASSAFYEQYFGPGTRLTVT.

J is TRBJ1-2 and V is TRBV30; D not certain. Germline CDR1 is GTSNPN and CDR2 is SVGIG (reference sequence). With 3 bases removed from V and 0 bases from J, the gap between germline ends came to 8 bases. CDR3 size: 13 residues. The CDR3 DNA is TGTGCCTGGAGCCCAAACACTAACTATGGCTACACCTTC. Protein: CAWSPNTNYGYTF.

This chain joins TRBV15 and TRBJ2-3; 10 bases line up with TRBD2. CDR1 is LNHNV, CDR2 YYDKDF, per germline (reference sequence). This CDR3 has 17 amino acids. V shed 3 bases and J 4 bases; nucleotides not matched to a gene: 10. The CDR3 region has the DNA TGTGCCACCAGCAGTTGGGGGAGCGGGGGGGCCTCAGATACGCAGTATTTT. Amino acids: CATSSWGSGGASDTQYF. The complete variable domain, with remaining parts taken from reference TRBV15 and TRBJ2-3, reads DAMVIQNPRYQVTQFGKPVTLSCSQTLNHNVMYWYQQKSSQAPKLLFHYYDKDFNNEADTPDNFQSRRPNTSFCFLDIRSPGLGDTAMYLCATSSWGSGGASDTQYFGPGTRLTVL.

The V gene is TRBV29-1, the J gene TRBJ2-7; 8 bases map to TRBD1. Trimming cost V 4 bases and J 6 bases; bases outside gene matches: 5. The CDR3 spans 12 residues. Germline V gives CDR1 SQVTM, CDR2 ANQGSEA. The CDR3 here is CSVVLDRAEQYF. In nucleotides, the CDR3 is TGCAGCGTTGTTCTGGACAGGGCCGAGCAGTACTTC.

This clone was counted a few times. This sequence joins TRBV10-3 and TRBJ2-1, with 7 nucleotides matching TRBD1. This CDR3 has 13 amino acids. CDR1 is ENHRY and CDR2 is SYGVKD in the germline V gene. J lost 4 bases, V lost 11 bases, and 8 bases had no gene match. This CDR3 is CAGSGTAYNEQFF. CDR3 coding DNA: TGTGCCGGTTCCGGGACAGCTTACAATGAGCAGTTCTTC.

The J gene is TRBJ2-3, the V gene TRBV2, with TRBD2 matching over 15 bases. The CDR3 is 16 amino acids. V trimming: 7 bases; J trimming: 3 bases; junction bases outside the gene matches: 5. From germline, CDR1 is SNHLY and CDR2 FYNNEI. The CDR3 coding sequence is TGTGCCAGCAAAAAAGGGACTAGCGGGAGGACAGATACGCAGTATTTT. Its protein is CASKKGTSGRTDTQYF.

V gene TRBV30 combines with J gene TRBJ1-6; D uncertain. Per germline, CDR1 GTSNPN and CDR2 SVGIG (reference sequence). The CDR3 has 13 residues. V was cut by 1 base and J by 8 bases, with 9 bases left in between. CDR3 residues: CAWSAWEDSPLHF. The CDR3 coding sequence is TGTGCCTGGAGTGCCTGGGAGGATTCACCCCTCCACTTT.

The rearrangement joins TRBV11-3 to TRBJ2-2, with no clear D. Trimming shortened V by 3 bases and J by 0 bases, and 5 bases separated the two germline ends. The germline gives CDR1 SGHNT, CDR2 YENEEA. The CDR3 has 14 residues. The CDR3 spells CASSFSSNTGELFF. As DNA, the CDR3 is TGTGCCAGCAGCTTTTCCTCGAACACCGGGGAGCTGTTTTTT.

V and J are TRBV4-2 and TRBJ2-6; 7 bases map to TRBD1. The V segment lost 2 bases and the J segment 0 bases; nucleotides outside the gene matches: 4. CDR1 is LGHNA, CDR2 YNFKEQ, per germline. This CDR3 comprises 17 residues. CDR3: CASSQTGARSGANVLTF. DNA of the CDR3: TGTGCCAGCAGCCAAACAGGGGCCCGCTCTGGGGCCAACGTCCTGACTTTC.

V gene TRBV30 combines with J gene TRBJ2-1; 7 bases map to TRBD2. CDR1 is GTSNPN and CDR2 is SVGIG in the germline V gene (reference sequence). CDR3 size: 14 residues. Unmatched junction bases numbered 7, after V lost 5 bases and J lost 3 bases. CDR3 in DNA: TGTGCCTGGGGGGGGGAGCTGGGCTACAATGAGCAGTTCTTC. It codes for CAWGGELGYNEQFF.

The chain joins TRBV27 to TRBJ2-5, with 10 bases matching TRBD2. This CDR3 is 15 amino acids long. The ends lost 3 bases at V and 6 bases at J; junction bases unmatched: 7. Germline CDR1 and CDR2: MNHEY and SMNVEV (reference sequence). The CDR3 loop is CASSFGLAGVKTQYF. The CDR3 nucleotides read TGTGCCAGCAGTTTCGGGCTAGCGGGAGTTAAGACCCAGTACTTC.

The rearrangement uses TRBV30 and TRBJ1-1, with unresolved D. Germline-derived CDR1 and CDR2 are GTSNPN and SVGIG (reference sequence). V was cut by 3 bases and J by 11 bases, with 16 bases left in between. CDR3 size: 12 residues. The DNA of the CDR3 is TGTGCCTGGAGCGTGGGCGGCCGGAGCGCTTTCTTT. Its protein product is CAWSVGGRSAFF. The variable domain in full, completed from reference TRBV30 and TRBJ1-1, reads SQTIHQWPATLVQPVGSPLSLECTVEGTSNPNLYWYRQAAGRGLQLLFYSVGIGQISSEVPQNLSASRPQDRQFILSSKKLLLSDSGFYLCAWSVGGRSAFFGQGTRLTVV.